These 32 T cell receptor beta chains were sequenced from one sample in a study of cytomegalovirus exposure and HLA in healthy donors. Only in-frame clones appear in the TCRdb table, and some are missing; sequencing was by immunoSEQ multiplex PCR. The sample records almost 200,000 clones, about 81% being singletons. The sequenced material came from PBMCs. These receptors all come from a woman in her 30s in good health and CMV-seronegative.

The genes are TRBV27 and TRBJ1-1, with a tentative D call TRBD1 (6 bases). In germline, CDR1 is MNHEY, CDR2 SMNVEV (reference sequence). Trimming took off 2 bases at V and 1 base at J, with 14 bases between the two ends. This CDR3 is built from 16 residues. Here the CDR3 DNA reads TGTGCCAGCAGTTTAAGGGTCAGGGGCTCGAACACTGAAGCTTTCTTT. It codes for CASSLRVRGSNTEAFF.

The rearrangement uses TRBV5-1 and TRBJ1-2; D perhaps matches TRBD1 (6 bases). The germline gives CDR1 SGHRS, CDR2 YFSETQ. Trimming took off 3 bases at V and 0 bases at J, with 9 bases between the two ends. The CDR3 spans 14 residues. DNA for the CDR3: TGCGCCAGCAGCTCCGGACAGACTAACTATGGCTACACCTTC. Protein product: CASSSGQTNYGYTF. Drawing the rest from reference TRBV5-1 and TRBJ1-2, the complete variable domain is KAGVTQTPRYLIKTRGQQVTLSCSPISGHRSVSWYQQTPGQGLQFLFEYFSETQRNKGNFPGRFSGRQFSNSRSEMNVSTLELGDSALYLCASSSGQTNYGYTFGSGTRLTVV.

The chain combines TRBV15 with TRBJ2-3; TRBD2 matches at 8 bases. The CDR3 length is 16 residues. Germline V CDR1 and CDR2: LNHNV, YYDKDF (reference sequence). The V gene end was trimmed by 3 bases and the J gene end by 2 bases; junction bases not matched to a gene: 7. Here the CDR3 DNA reads TGTGCCACCAGCAGGAGAGCGGGGGCCAACACAGATACGCAGTATTTT. This translates into CATSRRAGANTDTQYF.

This sequence joins TRBV6-5 and TRBJ2-7; D perhaps matches TRBD1 (5 bases). CDR1 is MNHEY and CDR2 is SVGAGI in the germline V gene. Deletions cut 3 bases from V and 6 bases from J, with 12 bases between. The CDR3 is 13 amino acids. The CDR3 DNA sequence: TGTGCCAGCAGTTATTCGCAGGGTTTCGAGCAGTACTTC. Protein product: CASSYSQGFEQYF.

This clone was detected only a few times. The rearrangement uses TRBV27 and TRBJ2-7; 11 bases are a match to TRBD1. The CDR3 runs 14 residues. Per the germline V gene, CDR1 is MNHEY and CDR2 is SMNVEV (reference sequence). Losses at the gene ends were 5 bases for V and 5 bases for J; bases not matched to a gene: 5. CDR3 coding DNA: TGTGCCAGCAGTCCTCGGGACAGGGGGAACGAGCAGTACTTC. Residues: CASSPRDRGNEQYF.

The gene calls are TRBV6-1 and TRBJ1-1, with D maybe TRBD1 (5 bases). The CDR3 is 15 amino acids. Germline V lookup: CDR1 MNHNS, CDR2 SASEGT. Trimming removed 3 bases at V and 1 base at J, with 12 bases between. CDR3 sequence (DNA): TGTGCCAGCAGTGACATAGGGGAGGAGAACACTGAAGCTTTCTTT. Amino acid sequence: CASSDIGEENTEAFF.

The chain employs TRBV2 and TRBJ2-5; 14 nucleotides agree with TRBD2. Trimming removed 10 bases from V and 5 bases from J; junction bases left unmatched: 9. CDR1 is SNHLY, CDR2 FYNNEI, per germline. The CDR3 runs 15 residues. CDR3 amino acids: CATSRLAGGRETQYF. Written as DNA, the CDR3 is TGTGCCACCTCCCGACTAGCGGGGGGGCGGGAGACCCAGTACTTC.

The V gene is TRBV30, the J gene TRBJ2-1; 8 bases line up with TRBD2. Per germline, CDR1 GTSNPN and CDR2 SVGIG (reference sequence). The ends lost 3 bases at V and 6 bases at J; junction bases unmatched: 7. CDR3 length: 14 residues. Here the CDR3 reads CAWRIAGSGNEQFF. The CDR3 DNA is TGTGCCTGGAGGATAGCGGGGAGTGGCAATGAGCAGTTCTTC.

The sample holds a few counts of this clone. The chain couples TRBV5-1 to TRBJ2-5; D not certain. The V gene's germline CDR1 is SGHRS and CDR2 YFSETQ. CDR3 length: 11 amino acids. The V gene lost 1 base and the J gene lost 5 bases, with 3 bases spanning the gap. CDR3 sequence (DNA): TGCGCCAGCAGCTTGTCGGAGACCCAGTACTTC. Translated: CASSLSETQYF.

This sequence joins TRBV28 and TRBJ1-1; no clear D. The CDR3 is made up of 12 amino acids. CDR1 is MDHEN, CDR2 SYDVKM, per germline. Trimming cost V 3 bases and J 6 bases, with 8 bases left between them. CDR3 protein: CASSFPGPEAFF. The CDR3 DNA reads as TGTGCCAGCAGTTTTCCAGGCCCTGAAGCTTTCTTT. Supplemented by reference TRBV28 and TRBJ1-1, the full variable domain reads DVKVTQSSRYLVKRTGEKVFLECVQDMDHENMFWYRQDPGLGLRLIYFSYDVKMKEKGDIPEGYSVSREKKERFSLILESASTNQTSMYLCASSFPGPEAFFGQGTRLTVV.

Here the CDR3 reads CASSYRESDEQYF. CDR3 DNA: TGTGCCAGCAGTTACAGGGAGTCCGACGAGCAGTACTTC. The chain combines TRBV6-5 with TRBJ2-7, with D perhaps matching TRBD2 (5 bases). Trimming stripped 2 bases from V and 5 bases from J, with 10 bases between. This CDR3 has 13 amino acids. CDR1 is MNHEY and CDR2 is SVGAGI in the germline V gene.

This rearrangement joins TRBV4-1 to TRBJ1-5, with unresolved D. Germline V CDR1 and CDR2: MGHRA, YSYEKL. The CDR3 is made up of 15 amino acids. V was cut by 0 bases and J by 3 bases, with 9 bases left in between. CDR3: CASSQDQLTNQPQHF. The CDR3 DNA sequence: TGCGCCAGCAGCCAAGATCAACTTACCAATCAGCCCCAGCATTTT.

The chain joins TRBV29-1 to TRBJ2-7, with a weak D call TRBD2 (5 bases). The CDR3 has 21 amino acids. V lost 7 bases to trimming and J lost 0 bases, with 37 bases between them. The germline V gene encodes CDR1 SQVTM and CDR2 ANQGSEA. CDR3 nucleotide sequence: TGCAGCGCCCACCCTCGGTCCGAAGCAGCGTTGGCGGGCAGGAACTCCTACGAGCAGTACTTC. Protein product: CSAHPRSEAALAGRNSYEQYF.

The chain is built from TRBV5-1 and TRBJ1-1; 7 bases map to TRBD1. Losses at the gene ends were 3 bases for V and 0 bases for J; bases not matched to a gene: 11. CDR3 length: 17 amino acids. Germline V gene data show CDR1 as SGHRS and CDR2 as YFSETQ. CDR3 residues: CASSSYDWDRMNTEAFF. The DNA of the CDR3 is TGCGCCAGCAGCTCATACGATTGGGACAGAATGAACACTGAAGCTTTCTTT.

The genes are TRBV21-1 and TRBJ1-2; TRBD1 is taken as the D call from the table, unchecked against the DNA. TRBV21-1 corresponds to a pseudogene. The CDR3 is 16 residues long. The CDR3 DNA reads as TGTGCCAGCAGCCTTTCATTGACAGGGGGCTCAGTTGGCTACACCTTC. It encodes CASSLSLTGGSVGYTF.

The chain links TRBV7-9 to TRBJ1-3; no clear D gene. This CDR3 region has 15 residues. Germline V gene lookup returns CDR1 SEHNR and CDR2 FQNEAQ (reference sequence). Trimming removed 5 bases at V and 9 bases at J, with 20 bases between. CDR3 in DNA: TGTGCCAGCAGCCACACAAGGAGCGCGGCGGGCACCATATATTTT. Its translation: CASSHTRSAAGTIYF.

The chain links TRBV27 to TRBJ1-2; TRBD1 aligns across 8 bases. The CDR3 runs to 16 residues. The V gene's germline CDR1 is MNHEY and CDR2 SMNVEV (reference sequence). With V trimmed by 5 bases and J by 6 bases, 14 bases remained unmatched. The CDR3 protein is CASSLHQDRALHGYTF. The CDR3 DNA sequence: TGTGCCAGCAGTCTACACCAGGACAGGGCACTACATGGCTACACCTTC.

The V and J genes are TRBV10-2 and TRBJ2-7, with D hard to call. Germline V CDR1 and CDR2: WSHSY, SAAADI. V was clipped by 0 bases and J by 6 bases, with 15 bases between them. The CDR3 contains 15 residues. CDR3 sequence: CASSESLDPRVEQYF. The DNA of the CDR3 is TGCGCCAGCAGTGAGTCCCTAGACCCTCGTGTCGAGCAGTACTTC.

V is TRBV6-5 and J is TRBJ2-3, with D perhaps TRBD2 (5 bases). CDR1 is MNHEY, CDR2 SVGAGI, per germline. The CDR3 has 13 amino acids. V was cut by 10 bases and J by 0 bases, with 11 bases left in between. The CDR3 DNA follows: TGTGCCACCAAGCGGTTTAGCACAGATACGCAGTATTTT. It codes for CATKRFSTDTQYF.

The chain is built from TRBV6-5 and TRBJ2-1, with 8 bases identical to TRBD1. The V gene end was trimmed by 5 bases and the J gene end by 5 bases; junction bases not matched to a gene: 8. The CDR3 has 15 residues. Germline V gives CDR1 MNHEY, CDR2 SVGAGI. Here the CDR3 DNA reads TGTGCCAGCAGTCGACAGGGGCTCCTGGACAATGAGCAGTTCTTC. Its protein is CASSRQGLLDNEQFF.

The J gene is TRBJ2-2, the V gene TRBV28; the match to TRBD2 covers 12 bases. The length of the CDR3 is 15 residues. The junction had 4 bases not matched to a gene; V was cut back by 4 bases and J by 7 bases. The germline V gene encodes CDR1 MDHEN and CDR2 SYDVKM. CDR3 loop: CASSSGTSGFGELFF. The CDR3 DNA sequence: TGTGCCAGCAGTTCCGGGACTAGCGGGTTCGGGGAGCTGTTTTTT.

The chain uses TRBV5-1 and TRBJ2-7, with 11 bases that match TRBD1. The CDR3 is 17 amino acids. Germline V gene data show CDR1 as SGHRS and CDR2 as YFSETQ. J was trimmed by 7 bases and V by 0 bases; bases with no gene match: 12. CDR3 region: CASSLVVRDRGRGEQYF. Written as DNA, the CDR3 is TGCGCCAGCAGCTTGGTCGTGAGGGACAGGGGGAGAGGGGAGCAGTACTTC.

V usage is TRBV7-2 and J usage is TRBJ2-4, with TRBD1 matching 7 bases. V shed 3 bases, J shed 15 bases, and the junction held 20 bases outside the gene matches. This CDR3 is built from 16 residues. The germline CDR1 and CDR2 sequences are SGHTA and FQGNSA. The CDR3: CASSFAGSGGSGVLYF. The DNA of the CDR3 is TGTGCCAGCAGCTTTGCTGGGTCAGGGGGTTCTGGGGTTCTGTACTTC.

This CDR3 is CASRERGSTEAFF. The CDR3 DNA is TGTGCCAGTAGGGAGCGGGGAAGCACTGAAGCTTTCTTT. The chain uses TRBV19 and TRBJ1-1, with D unclear. The V end lost 6 bases, the J end lost 4 bases, and 12 bases lay between the germline ends. CDR3 size: 13 residues. Germline V gene lookup returns CDR1 LNHDA and CDR2 SQIVND (reference sequence).

This rearrangement joins TRBV5-4 to TRBJ1-6; TRBD1 agrees at 7 bases. The length of the CDR3 is 15 residues. After removal of 4 bases from V and 5 bases from J, the junction contained 6 bases not matched to a gene. CDR1 is SGHNT, CDR2 YYREEE, per germline (reference sequence). DNA for the CDR3: TGTGCCAGCAGCCAACGACAGGGAGATAATTCACCCCTCCACTTT. This encodes CASSQRQGDNSPLHF.

This clone was found once. V is TRBV4-2 and J is TRBJ1-2, with D possibly TRBD1 on 5 matching bases. CDR1 LGHNA and CDR2 YNFKEQ come from the germline V gene. The CDR3 covers 14 residues. V lost 0 bases and J 8 bases, leaving 13 bases between the germline ends. CDR3 nucleotide sequence: TGTGCCAGCAGCCAAGAACTTGGAGGGGAAGGCTACACCTTC. It encodes CASSQELGGEGYTF.

This sequence joins TRBV5-1 and TRBJ1-1; 12 bases agree with TRBD1. CDR1 and CDR2 (germline): SGHRS, YFSETQ. The junction had 12 bases not matched to a gene; V was cut back by 4 bases and J by 5 bases. The CDR3 contains 17 residues. The CDR3 DNA follows: TGCGCCAGCAGCCAAACGGGACAGGGGGCTCTAGGGACTGAAGCTTTCTTT. This translates into CASSQTGQGALGTEAFF.

The CDR3 nucleotides read TGTGCCTGGAGTGTGTCCCCCGGGACAGTGAACACTGAAGCTTTCTTT. Its translation: CAWSVSPGTVNTEAFF. The chain carries TRBV30 and TRBJ1-1; TRBD1 aligns across 7 bases. The CDR3 length is 16 residues. CDR1 is GTSNPN, CDR2 SVGIG, per germline (reference sequence). V shed 0 bases, J shed 0 bases, and the junction held 7 bases outside the gene matches.

The V and J genes are TRBV2 and TRBJ2-7, with D possibly TRBD1 on 6 matching bases. V shed 6 bases and J shed 9 bases, with 15 bases lying between them. The CDR3 contains 12 residues. The germline CDR1 and CDR2 sequences are SNHLY and FYNNEI. The CDR3, as DNA: TGTGCCAGCAGCGAGGACAGTTTAGGGCAGTACTTC. Encoded protein: CASSEDSLGQYF.

The chain uses TRBV11-2 and TRBJ1-1; D unresolved. CDR3 length: 12 amino acids. Germline V gene sequence: CDR1 SGHAT, CDR2 FQNNGV. Trimming removed 6 bases from V and 8 bases from J, with 13 bases in between. The CDR3 DNA is TGTGCCAGCAGACCCCTGGGCGCCGAAGCTTTCTTT. Its protein is CASRPLGAEAFF.

CDR3 DNA: TGCGCCAGCACCCTAGAAGGATCCTACAATGAGCAGTTCTTC. It yields the protein CASTLEGSYNEQFF. V gene TRBV5-1 combines with J gene TRBJ2-1; no firm D call. V was cut by 6 bases and J by 1 base, with 11 bases left in between. The CDR3 runs to 14 residues. CDR1 is SGHRS, CDR2 YFSETQ, per germline.

The CDR3 DNA sequence: TGCGCCAGCAGCCAACTGGGGGCGGTCGTCAGGACCCAGTACTTC. Amino acids: CASSQLGAVVRTQYF. The chain employs TRBV4-1 and TRBJ2-5; TRBD1 might be the D (6 bases). This CDR3 is 15 amino acids long. Trimming cost V 2 bases and J 7 bases, with 17 bases left between them. CDR1 MGHRA and CDR2 YSYEKL come from the germline V gene.